Presented here are 30 T cell receptor beta chains from one specimen sequenced in a study of CD8 T cells in Susac syndrome. Roughly 0.5 to 1 ug RNA was reverse transcribed with random hexamers. Each CDR3 protein is one row after TCRdb ran MiXCR on the immunoSEQ multiplex PCR reads. The data show 200,000 or so distinct CDR3 sequences, 90% to 95% seen once. Sample: CD4+ T cells from PBMCs. Every receptor here comes from a human donor with multiple sclerosis.

V is TRBV2 and J is TRBJ2-7; TRBD1 is a possible D gene (6 bases). Trimming removed 7 bases from V and 1 base from J, with 11 bases in between. This CDR3 region has 13 residues. In germline, CDR1 is SNHLY, CDR2 FYNNEI. The CDR3 coding sequence is TGTGCCAGCAACGGGGACACATCCTACGAGCAGTACTTC. Amino acids: CASNGDTSYEQYF.

V usage is TRBV20-1 and J usage is TRBJ2-3; 8 bases map to TRBD2. Germline V gene sequence: CDR1 DFQATT, CDR2 SNEGSKA (reference sequence). The CDR3 contains 15 residues. V lost 6 bases to trimming and J lost 0 bases; unmatched junction nucleotides: 8. The CDR3 here is CSANPVAGSTDTQYF. CDR3 DNA: TGCAGTGCAAACCCCGTAGCGGGGAGCACAGATACGCAGTATTTT.

This clonotype was observed a single time. The chain has TRBV2 and TRBJ2-1; no clear D gene. Trimming took off 4 bases at V and 0 bases at J, with 10 bases between the two ends. The CDR3 covers 15 residues. From germline, CDR1 is SNHLY and CDR2 FYNNEI. Here the CDR3 reads CASSGLKSSYNEQFF. The CDR3 nucleotides read TGTGCCAGCAGTGGGTTGAAGAGCTCCTACAATGAGCAGTTCTTC.

This clonotype came up once. The V gene is TRBV20-1, the J gene TRBJ2-7; D might be TRBD1 (6 bases). Germline V lookup: CDR1 DFQATT, CDR2 SNEGSKA (reference sequence). V lost 6 bases and J lost 2, with 17 bases in between. The length of the CDR3 is 14 residues. This chain's CDR3 is CSARQTGSPYEQYF. The CDR3 bases are TGCAGTGCGAGACAAACAGGGTCCCCCTACGAGCAGTACTTC.

This chain joins TRBV5-4 and TRBJ2-3, with 15 nucleotides matching TRBD2. This CDR3 has 16 amino acids. The germline CDR1 and CDR2 sequences are SGHNT and YYREEE (reference sequence). The ends lost 5 bases at V and 6 bases at J; junction bases unmatched: 7. CDR3 sequence: CASSLGLAGGADTQYF. CDR3 bases: TGTGCCAGCAGTCTCGGACTAGCGGGAGGGGCGGATACGCAGTATTTT.

The genes are TRBV18 and TRBJ2-1; the match to TRBD2 covers 8 bases. V gave up 0 bases and J gave up 0 bases; unmatched junction bases: 1. This CDR3 is 16 amino acids long. In germline, CDR1 is KGHSH, CDR2 LQKENI. The CDR3 protein is CASSPPSGSSYNEQFF. CDR3 DNA sequence: TGTGCCAGCTCACCACCGAGCGGGAGCTCCTACAATGAGCAGTTCTTC. Looking up the rest from reference TRBV18 and TRBJ2-1 gives the full variable domain: NAGVMQNPRHLVRRRGQEARLRCSPMKGHSHVYWYRQLPEEGLKFMVYLQKENIIDESGMPKERFSAEFPKEGPSILRIQQVVRGDSAAYFCASSPPSGSSYNEQFFGPGTRLTVL.

This clonotype was seen once. The rearrangement uses TRBV14 and TRBJ1-2; D is uncertain. V lost 4 bases and J lost 4, with 10 bases in between. The CDR3 covers 13 residues. The germline V gene has CDR1 SGHDN and CDR2 FVKESK. CDR3 DNA sequence: TGTGCCAGCAGCCCAGACTACCCCTATGGCTACACCTTC. Its translation: CASSPDYPYGYTF.

This sequence joins TRBV7-9 and TRBJ1-4, with D possibly being TRBD1 (5 bases). Germline CDR1 is SEHNR and CDR2 is FQNEAQ (reference sequence). The V gene lost 4 bases and the J gene lost 5 bases, with 11 bases spanning the gap. The CDR3 consists of 14 residues. Written as DNA, the CDR3 is TGTGCCAGCAGCTCAGGGCGTGGGAATGAAAAACTGTTTTTT. Its protein is CASSSGRGNEKLFF.

The V gene is TRBV6-5, the J gene TRBJ2-2; possible D gene TRBD1, 6 bases. Trimming pared 1 base from V and 6 bases from J, leaving 9 bases between. This CDR3 is built from 14 residues. Germline V gene data show CDR1 as MNHEY and CDR2 as SVGAGI. CDR3 loop: CASSYYGGSGELFF. As DNA, the CDR3 is TGTGCCAGCAGTTACTATGGGGGCTCCGGGGAGCTGTTTTTT.

The rearrangement links TRBV5-6 to TRBJ2-3; TRBD2 matches 13 bases. Trimming cost V 4 bases and J 6 bases; bases outside gene matches: 5. The CDR3 contains 15 residues. The germline V gene encodes CDR1 SGHDT and CDR2 YYEEEE. The CDR3 coding sequence is TGTGCCAGCAGCAGGGGGACTAGCGGGGCGGATACGCAGTATTTT. It is translated as CASSRGTSGADTQYF.

The chain employs TRBV3-1 and TRBJ1-2; D not resolved. The CDR3 is made up of 16 amino acids. Looked up from germline, CDR1 is LGHDT and CDR2 is YNNKEL (reference sequence). The V end was cut by 0 bases, the J end by 3 bases, with 14 bases between. The CDR3 here is CASSQDLEGAYYGYTF. In nucleotides, the CDR3 is TGTGCCAGCAGCCAAGATTTGGAGGGCGCTTACTATGGCTACACCTTC.

This chain connects TRBV4-1 to TRBJ2-7; 14 nucleotides align to TRBD2. This CDR3 has 18 residues. The J segment lost 1 base and the V segment lost 1 base, leaving 6 bases of the junction unmatched. Per the germline V gene, CDR1 is MGHRA and CDR2 is YSYEKL. This CDR3 reads CASSQVTSGRGQSYEQYF. The CDR3 region has the DNA TGCGCCAGCAGCCAAGTGACTAGCGGGAGGGGGCAGTCCTACGAGCAGTACTTC.

This clonotype was detected once. This sequence joins TRBV5-1 and TRBJ1-6; D remains ambiguous. The germline V and J ends were trimmed by 1 base and 4 bases, with 12 bases remaining between them. CDR1 and CDR2 from the germline V gene are SGHRS and YFSETQ. CDR3 size: 16 residues. As DNA, the CDR3 is TGCGCCAGCAGCTTGTCGGCAGGTGGATATAATTCACCCCTCCACTTT. It codes for CASSLSAGGYNSPLHF.

The J gene is TRBJ2-2, the V gene TRBV3-1; 8 positions match TRBD1. V shed 4 bases and J 5 bases; nucleotides not matched to a gene: 3. The germline V gene has CDR1 LGHDT and CDR2 YNNKEL (reference sequence). The CDR3 has 14 residues. The CDR3 region is CASSPDRATGELFF. The CDR3 nucleotides are TGTGCCAGCAGCCCGGACAGGGCGACCGGGGAGCTGTTTTTT.

The genes are TRBV30 and TRBJ1-2; D uncertain. The V gene's germline CDR1 is GTSNPN and CDR2 SVGIG (reference sequence). The CDR3 loop spans 11 amino acids. In nucleotides, the CDR3 is TGTGCTTTCCAGGTGTACTATGGCTACACCTTC. Its protein is CAFQVYYGYTF.

The genes are TRBV11-3 and TRBJ2-7; no definite D call. Germline loops: CDR1 SGHNT, CDR2 YENEEA. V dropped 10 bases and J dropped 0 bases, with 13 bases sitting between them. The CDR3 extends over 13 amino acids. The CDR3 DNA reads as TGTGCCACAGCCCGACCCCCCTCCTACGAGCAGTACTTC. Its translation: CATARPPSYEQYF.

The chain is built from TRBV27 and TRBJ1-2; D call uncertain. The ends were cut back, 5 bases at V and 2 bases at J, with 9 bases in the middle. This CDR3 contains 13 residues. Germline loops: CDR1 MNHEY, CDR2 SMNVEV (reference sequence). CDR3 nucleotide sequence: TGTGCCAGCAGTAACAGAGGAAACTATGGCTACACCTTC. This translates into CASSNRGNYGYTF.

The chain combines TRBV25-1 with TRBJ1-6; no definite D call. This CDR3 is built from 15 residues. The V gene's germline CDR1 is MGHDK and CDR2 SYGVNS. V was pared by 3 bases and J by 7 bases, with 13 bases between. For the CDR3, the DNA is TGTGCCAGCAGTGAGTTGAGTGCCATAAATTCACCCCTCCACTTT. Its protein is CASSELSAINSPLHF.

The rearrangement joins TRBV4-2 to TRBJ1-2, with D unclear. CDR3 length: 15 amino acids. Germline V CDR1 and CDR2: LGHNA, YNFKEQ. V was shortened by 2 bases and J by 4 bases, with 14 bases between the two germline ends. The DNA for the CDR3 is TGTGCCAGCAGCCAACCCACGGAGAGAACCTATGGCTACACCTTC. It encodes CASSQPTERTYGYTF.

This clonotype occurred once. The V call is TRBV29-1, the J call TRBJ1-2; 7 positions match TRBD1. The junction had 5 bases not matched to a gene; V was cut back by 1 base and J by 0 bases. Germline CDR1 is SQVTM and CDR2 is ANQGSEA. CDR3 length: 15 residues. The CDR3 bases are TGCAGCGTTGAAGTTCCGACAGGGACTAACTATGGCTACACCTTC. Residues: CSVEVPTGTNYGYTF.

The rearrangement joins TRBV15 to TRBJ2-7; D uncertain. Trimming removed 2 bases at V and 1 base at J, with 6 bases between. CDR3 length equals 13 residues. The V gene's germline CDR1 is LNHNV and CDR2 YYDKDF (reference sequence). CDR3 residues: CATSRRSSYEQYF. The DNA for the CDR3 is TGTGCCACCAGCAGACGGAGTTCCTACGAGCAGTACTTC.

This chain connects TRBV29-1 to TRBJ1-3; tentative D call: TRBD1 (5 bases). Germline V gene lookup returns CDR1 SQVTM and CDR2 ANQGSEA. Trimming removed 5 bases at V and 3 bases at J, with 14 bases between. This CDR3 is built from 14 residues. The CDR3 is CSVQRGRDGNTIYF. The CDR3 nucleotides read TGCAGCGTTCAGAGGGGAAGAGATGGAAACACCATATATTTT.

The chain combines TRBV20-1 with TRBJ1-3; D remains unclear. The length of the CDR3 is 15 residues. V was cut by 2 bases and J by 0 bases, with 11 bases left in between. Germline loops: CDR1 DFQATT, CDR2 SNEGSKA (reference sequence). In DNA form, the CDR3 reads TGCAGTGCTAGACAGGCGGGTAACTCTGGAAACACCATATATTTT. Residues: CSARQAGNSGNTIYF.

This chain's CDR3 is CASRPGTLSSYEQYF. The CDR3 DNA reads TGTGCCAGCAGACCCGGGACGCTGAGCTCCTACGAGCAGTACTTC. The V call is TRBV6-5, the J call TRBJ2-7; D is tentatively TRBD1 or TRBD2 (5 bases each). CDR3 length: 15 residues. Trimming took 6 bases from V and 0 from J, leaving 15 bases between them. CDR1 and CDR2 (germline): MNHEY, SVGAGI.

The chain carries TRBV30 and TRBJ1-5, with 7 bases matching TRBD1. Germline CDR1 is GTSNPN and CDR2 is SVGIG (reference sequence). The trim removed 6 bases at V and 6 bases at J, leaving 8 bases unmatched. This CDR3 is 13 amino acids long. The chain's CDR3 is CACQLTGSQPQHF. CDR3 DNA: TGTGCCTGTCAGCTGACAGGGTCTCAGCCCCAGCATTTT.

The V call is TRBV30, the J call TRBJ1-2; possible D gene TRBD1, 5 bases. The CDR3 contains 12 residues. Trimming stripped 2 bases from V and 5 bases from J, with 9 bases between. Germline V gene data show CDR1 as GTSNPN and CDR2 as SVGIG (reference sequence). CDR3 DNA: TGTGCCTGGAGTTATACAGGTTATGGCTACACCTTC. It yields the protein CAWSYTGYGYTF.

This chain connects TRBV12-3 or TRBV12-4 to TRBJ2-7, with D perhaps TRBD1 (5 bases). The V end was cut by 1 base, the J end by 6 bases, with 16 bases between. This CDR3 spans 15 amino acids. The CDR3: CASSLGGGRAVEQYF. CDR3 nucleotide sequence: TGTGCCAGCAGTTTAGGGGGTGGCAGGGCGGTCGAGCAGTACTTC.

The genes are TRBV27 and TRBJ1-6; 8 positions match TRBD1. This CDR3 is 16 amino acids long. Germline CDR1 is MNHEY and CDR2 is SMNVEV (reference sequence). V shed 4 bases, J shed 7 bases, and the junction held 9 bases outside the gene matches. This CDR3 reads CASSSRTGNRNSPLHF. CDR3 coding DNA: TGTGCCAGCAGTTCTCGGACAGGGAACCGGAATTCACCCCTCCACTTT.

Here the CDR3 DNA reads TGTGCCAGTAGTATGGCCGAGTGGCACTATGGCTACACCTTC. Translation: CASSMAEWHYGYTF. The V and J genes are TRBV19 and TRBJ1-2, with no clear D. V was shortened by 3 bases and J by 3 bases, with 11 bases between the two germline ends. The CDR3 is made up of 14 amino acids. In germline, CDR1 is LNHDA, CDR2 SQIVND (reference sequence). Full variable domain (outside the CDR3, taken from reference TRBV19 and TRBJ1-2): DGGITQSPKYLFRKEGQNVTLSCEQNLNHDAMYWYRQDPGQGLRLIYYSQIVNDFQKGDIAEGYSVSREKKESFPLTVTSAQKNPTAFYLCASSMAEWHYGYTFGSGTRLTVV.

The rearrangement links TRBV5-4 to TRBJ2-5, with D hard to call. Trimming left V 5 bases short and J 5 bases short, with 10 bases between. The length of the CDR3 is 12 residues. Germline V gene lookup returns CDR1 SGHNT and CDR2 YYREEE (reference sequence). The CDR3 spells CASRPDRETQYF. CDR3 DNA: TGTGCCAGCAGACCCGACCGGGAGACCCAGTACTTC. Filled out from reference TRBV5-4 and TRBJ2-5, the complete variable domain reads ETGVTQSPTHLIKTRGQQVTLRCSSQSGHNTVSWYQQALGQGPQFIFQYYREEENGRGNFPPRFSGLQFPNYSSELNVNALELDDSALYLCASRPDRETQYFGPGTRLLVL.